The rows below give T cell receptor beta chains drawn from one sample of a study of T-cell reconstitution after alpha-beta-depleted transplantation in children. MiXCR, applied by TCRdb to the PCR reads, yields one record per CDR3 protein. Of about 460,000 distinct CDR3 sequences detected, over 10% appear once; the ten largest clones hold roughly 15%. The material was PBMCs, mostly from graft donor cells, obtained 180 days after TCRalphabeta/CD19-depleted stem cell transplant. Receptors originate from a female patient aged 2-15 years who had a stem cell transplant for aplastic anemia, so the T cells may come from the graft donor. Each CDR3 is given with its conserved first and last residue. A D gene is named only where the DNA matches it firmly. Rows may omit the clone size; those that give it use once, few, many or a size class.

J	V	D	size	DNA	CDR3
TRBJ2-3	TRBV6-1	TRBD1	few	TGTGCCAGCAGTCGGGACAGGGGGCTGAAAGATACGCAGTATTTT	CASSRDRGLKDTQYF
TRBJ2-7	TRBV20-1	TRBD1	NA	TGCAGTGCTAGAGTCTTGAGGACAGGCCACTTCTCCTACGAGCAGTACTTC	CSARVLRTGHFSYEQYF
TRBJ2-7	TRBV25-1	NA	few	TGTGCCAGCAGTGATGCCACAGGGAGGAACTCCTACGAGCAGTACTTC	CASSDATGRNSYEQYF
TRBJ2-1	TRBV7-9	NA	few	TGTGCCAGCAGAACCCCACCCCGGGACCGATCCTACAATGAGCAGTTCTTC	CASRTPPRDRSYNEQFF
TRBJ2-1	TRBV7-2	TRBD1	NA	TGTGCCAGCAGCCCGACAGGGGGAAATGTCAATGAGCAGTTCTTC	CASSPTGGNVNEQFF
TRBJ2-2	TRBV6-2/TRBV6-3	NA	NA	TGTGCCAGCAGAAATCCGGGCCCCGGGGAGCTGTTTTTT	CASRNPGPGELFF
TRBJ2-3	TRBV11-2	TRBD2	NA	TGTGCCAGCAGCTCCACGGCCTATGGCGGGAGGTCGGGAGATACGCAGTATTTT	CASSSTAYGGRSGDTQYF
TRBJ2-2	TRBV29-1	NA	NA	TGCAGCTATAAGGGGGTGAACACCGGGGAGCTGTTTTTT	CSYKGVNTGELFF
TRBJ1-5	TRBV10-3	TRBD1	NA	TGTGCCATCAGCGAAGACAGGGGGCAGGATCAGCCCCAGCATTTT	CAISEDRGQDQPQHF
TRBJ1-2	TRBV12-3/TRBV12-4	TRBD1	few	TGTGCCAGCACAGCCGGGACAGGGTATGGCTACACCTTC	CASTAGTGYGYTF
TRBJ2-3	TRBV18	TRBD2	NA	TGTGCCAGCTCACCGACTAGCGGGAGTGGAGATACGCAGTATTTT	CASSPTSGSGDTQYF
TRBJ2-2	TRBV28	NA	few	TGTGCCAGCGGGACTGAGTACACCGGGGAGCTGTTTTTT	CASGTEYTGELFF
TRBJ2-1	TRBV7-2	NA	NA	TGTGCCAGCAGCCGGACTACCCCCAATGAGCAGTTCTTC	CASSRTTPNEQFF
TRBJ2-4	TRBV15	NA	few	TGTGCCACCAGCAGCTATCGGGTACAGGCCAAAAACATTCAGTACTTC	CATSSYRVQAKNIQYF
TRBJ2-7	TRBV6-2/TRBV6-3	TRBD2	NA	TGTGCCAGCAGCCCCAGACTAGCGGAATCCTACGAGCAGTACTTC	CASSPRLAESYEQYF
TRBJ1-1	TRBV14	TRBD1	few	TGTGCCAGCAGCCGGCCACAGGGGGTAGCTTTCTTT	CASSRPQGVAFF
TRBJ2-1	TRBV29-1	NA	NA	TGCAGCGACCGACGGGACACTTCCTACAATGAGCAGTTCTTC	CSDRRDTSYNEQFF
TRBJ2-7	TRBV6-2/TRBV6-3	TRBD2	NA	TGTGCCAGCAGTTACTCGAGGCCGACTAGCGGGACCCACGAGCAGTACTTC	CASSYSRPTSGTHEQYF
TRBJ2-5	TRBV18	TRBD2	NA	TGTGCCAGCTCACCACCGACTAGCGCCGAGACCCAGTACTTC	CASSPPTSAETQYF
TRBJ1-2	TRBV20-1	NA	NA	TGCAGTGCTAGGGTCGTCGCTAACTATGGCTACACCTTC	CSARVVANYGYTF
TRBJ1-2	TRBV20-1	NA	few	TGCAGTGCTAGAGGGACCGTCTATGGCTACACCTTC	CSARGTVYGYTF
TRBJ2-5	TRBV15	NA	many	TGTGCCACCAGCAGAGACAGGGTACCGGGGGAGACCCAGTACTTC	CATSRDRVPGETQYF
TRBJ2-6	TRBV7-8	NA	few	TGTGCCAGCAGCTTAGCAATCAGGGGACTCCACTCTGGGGCCAACGTCCTGACTTTC	CASSLAIRGLHSGANVLTF
TRBJ2-1	TRBV20-1	NA	NA	TGCAGTGCTAGAGATGTCAGGAGGGGATCCTACAATGAGCAGTTCTTC	CSARDVRRGSYNEQFF
TRBJ2-5	TRBV5-6	NA	NA	TGTGCCAGCAGCCTCGACTGGGGGCGGGAGACCCAGTACTTC	CASSLDWGRETQYF
TRBJ2-7	TRBV7-2	NA	NA	TGTGCCAGCAGCTCACGAGGGCAGGGGAACGAGCAGTACTTC	CASSSRGQGNEQYF
TRBJ2-5	TRBV28	NA	many	TGTGCCAGCAGTCTCGCCCCGGGGCAGCAAGAGACCCAGTACTTC	CASSLAPGQQETQYF
TRBJ2-1	TRBV28	TRBD2	NA	TGTGCCAGCAATACGGGGGGGTCTGGGCAGTTCTTC	CASNTGGSGQFF
TRBJ2-7	TRBV20-1	NA	few	TGCAGTGCTAGAGGGGCTCCCGGGAGCTCCTACGAGCAGTACTTC	CSARGAPGSSYEQYF
TRBJ1-1	TRBV29-1	NA	NA	TGCAGCGTTAGTAGGGCGAACACTGAAGCTTTCTTT	CSVSRANTEAFF
TRBJ2-7	TRBV6-6	TRBD1	NA	TGTGCCAGCAGTTACGGGGACAGTTACGAGCAGTACTTC	CASSYGDSYEQYF
TRBJ2-7	TRBV7-9	TRBD2	NA	TGTGCCAGCAGCCTTCCTATAGCGGGAGAGATTTACGAGCAGTACTTC	CASSLPIAGEIYEQYF
TRBJ1-6	TRBV6-5	NA	NA	TGTGCCAGCAGTTACTCGATCGGAAGTTCACCCCTCCACTTT	CASSYSIGSSPLHF
TRBJ1-4	TRBV5-6	NA	NA	TGTGCCAGCAGCCTGGGCCCAGGCGCCTATAATGAAAAACTGTTTTTT	CASSLGPGAYNEKLFF
TRBJ2-3	TRBV4-3	NA	few	TGCGCCAGCAGCCAAGGGGTGTTGCGGGATACGCAGTATTTT	CASSQGVLRDTQYF